Listed below are T cell receptor beta chains from one sample, sequenced in a study of identical twins. TCRdb re-derived calls from the 5' RACE reads in MiXCR, one entry per CDR3 protein. The table shows under 900,000 distinct CDR3 sequences, with 15% to 20% occurring only once. These data were also reused for a study on T cells expressing NK-cell markers.

Sequenced: PBMCs. All receptors come from a woman younger than 30 in good health. CDR3s include the opening cysteine and the closing phenylalanine or tryptophan. The order of the fields is D gene, J gene, V gene, clone size, CDR3 protein, CDR3 DNA. A D gene is named only where the DNA matches it firmly. Some rows have no size entry. The others give once, few or many, or a class for an expanded clone.

>NA|TRBJ2-7|TRBV29-1|NA
CSVESSSYEQYF
TGCAGCGTTGAAAGCAGCTCCTACGAGCAGTACTTC
>NA|TRBJ1-2|TRBV4-2|few
CASSQERSANYGYTF
TGTGCCAGCAGCCAAGAAAGGTCAGCGAACTATGGCTACACCTTC
>NA|TRBJ1-1|TRBV12-3/TRBV12-4|many
CASSIGGANTEAFF
TGTGCCAGCAGTATCGGGGGGGCGAACACTGAAGCTTTCTTT
>NA|TRBJ2-1|TRBV3-1|NA
CASSLRVASALNEQFF
TGTGCCAGCAGCCTAAGGGTGGCTAGCGCCCTTAATGAGCAGTTCTTC
>TRBD2|TRBJ2-2|TRBV6-1|NA
CASAGLAATGELFF
TGTGCCAGCGCGGGACTAGCGGCGACCGGGGAGCTGTTTTTT
>TRBD1|TRBJ1-4|TRBV20-1|NA
CSAQGSREKLFF
TGCAGTGCACAGGGGAGTCGGGAAAAACTGTTTTTT
>NA|TRBJ2-1|TRBV20-1|NA
CSARGGAPYNEQFF
TGCAGTGCTAGAGGGGGGGCCCCCTACAATGAGCAGTTCTTC
>NA|TRBJ2-5|TRBV6-1|few
CASSETTASYQETQYF
TGTGCCAGCAGTGAAACGACCGCCTCTTATCAGGAGACCCAGTACTTC
>NA|TRBJ1-2|TRBV15|few
CATTAKTTGANYGYTF
TGTGCCACCACGGCGAAGACGACAGGTGCTAACTATGGCTACACCTTC
>TRBD2|TRBJ2-5|TRBV29-1|many
CSVGAAGLPQETQYF
TGCAGCGTTGGCGCCGCGGGACTACCCCAAGAGACCCAGTACTTC
>TRBD2|TRBJ2-1|TRBV5-1|NA
CASSTLAGGFYNEQFF
TGCGCCAGCAGCACGCTAGCGGGGGGTTTCTACAATGAGCAGTTCTTC
>NA|TRBJ1-2|TRBV6-1|few
CASSPLRTDYGYTF
TGTGCCAGCAGCCCCCTTCGAACAGACTATGGCTACACCTTC
>NA|TRBJ1-6|TRBV6-1|NA
CASTKQRAGSPLHF
TGTGCCAGCACTAAACAGCGGGCCGGTTCACCCCTCCACTTT
>NA|TRBJ2-1|TRBV20-1|few
CSARDWRLGEFF
TGCAGTGCTAGAGATTGGAGGCTCGGGGAGTTCTTC
>NA|TRBJ2-7|TRBV20-1|few
CSARPIKLVTHEQYF
TGCAGTGCTAGACCTATTAAGCTAGTAACCCACGAGCAGTACTTC
>TRBD2|TRBJ2-1|TRBV11-3|NA
CAVSGGHYNEQFF
TGTGCCGTCTCGGGGGGTCACTACAATGAGCAGTTCTTC
>TRBD2|TRBJ2-5|TRBV20-1|NA
CSALTGTSQETQYF
TGCAGTGCTTTAACCGGGACTAGTCAAGAGACCCAGTACTTC
>NA|TRBJ1-6|TRBV6-1|NA
CASSLTGPHRPLHF
TGTGCCAGCAGCCTGACAGGTCCCCATCGGCCCCTCCACTTT
>TRBD2|TRBJ2-7|TRBV7-2|NA
CASSSTGLAGRGYEQYF
TGTGCCAGCAGCTCAACCGGACTAGCGGGGAGGGGGTACGAGCAGTACTTC
>NA|TRBJ2-5|TRBV18|NA
CASSPLLKETQYF
TGTGCCAGCTCACCACTTCTGAAAGAGACCCAGTACTTC
>TRBD1|TRBJ1-2|TRBV11-2|NA
CASSFGTGTYGYTF
TGTGCCAGCAGCTTCGGGACAGGGACCTATGGCTACACCTTC
>NA|TRBJ2-7|TRBV7-9|NA
CASSSRTNFNEQYF
TGTGCCAGCAGCTCCCGGACTAATTTCAACGAGCAGTACTTC
>NA|TRBJ1-2|TRBV12-3/TRBV12-4|NA
CASSSKGNYGYTF
TGTGCCAGCAGTTCTAAGGGTAACTATGGCTACACCTTC
>NA|TRBJ2-1|TRBV20-1|few
CSPGEQFF
TGCAGCCCGGGTGAGCAGTTCTTC
>NA|TRBJ1-2|TRBV5-1|NA
CASIITPGVNYGYTF
TGCGCCAGCATCATTACTCCCGGGGTCAACTATGGCTACACCTTC
>NA|TRBJ2-3|TRBV6-2/TRBV6-3|many
CASSYPDTQYF
TGTGCCAGCAGTTACCCAGATACGCAGTATTTT
>NA|TRBJ2-1|TRBV10-3|NA
CAISTDWLNEQFF
TGTGCCATCAGCACTGACTGGCTCAATGAGCAGTTCTTC
>NA|TRBJ1-4|TRBV6-1|NA
CASSVGIHSEKLFF
TGTGCCAGCAGTGTGGGCATACACTCTGAAAAACTGTTTTTT
>NA|TRBJ2-5|TRBV6-2/TRBV6-3|few
CASSYSISARWEETQYF
TGTGCCAGCAGTTACTCGATCTCAGCGCGCTGGGAAGAGACCCAGTACTTC
>TRBD2|TRBJ2-1|TRBV20-1|NA
CSVGLAGANEQFF
TGCAGTGTTGGTCTAGCGGGGGCAAATGAGCAGTTCTTC
>NA|TRBJ2-7|TRBV6-1|NA
CATRPPGGEIYEQYF
TGTGCCACAAGGCCCCCAGGGGGGGAAATCTACGAGCAGTACTTC
>TRBD2|TRBJ2-3|TRBV12-3/TRBV12-4|few
CASSFRGSGGFSDTQYF
TGTGCCAGCAGTTTTCGTGGGAGCGGGGGGTTTTCAGATACGCAGTATTTT
>TRBD1|TRBJ1-1|TRBV20-1|few
CSGRGLFTEAFF
TGCAGTGGAAGGGGGCTTTTCACTGAAGCTTTCTTT
>NA|TRBJ2-7|TRBV7-6|NA
CASSLAQAPSYEQYF
TGTGCCAGCAGCTTAGCACAGGCTCCCTCCTACGAGCAGTACTTC
>NA|TRBJ2-3|TRBV11-3|few
CASSPPVTRDTQYF
TGTGCCAGCAGCCCCCCAGTCACTAGGGATACGCAGTATTTT
>TRBD1|TRBJ2-1|TRBV27|NA
CASSFRGTGRRNEQFF
TGTGCCAGCAGTTTTAGGGGGACAGGGAGGAGAAATGAGCAGTTCTTC